These 3 T cell receptor beta chains share one sample of origin, sequenced in a study of vaccination effects on CD4 cells after COVID-19. Antigens of these TCRs are unknown. Antigen-specific CD4+ T cells were expanded (with viral peptide pools) by the ViraFEST assay ahead of sequencing. Following culture for approximately ten days, CD4+ T cells were isolated. This individual tested PCR-positive for SARS-CoV-2 infection between March and December 2020. Everyone in the study got two shots of either the BNT162b2 or mRNA-1273 vaccine. The table came from immunoSEQ multiplex PCR; TCRdb's copy has only in-frame clones and leaves some out. The table includes under 15,000 clones, 80% detected once. The material sequenced was CD4+ T cells from PBMCs cultured with SARS-CoV-2 spike peptides, taken after COVID-19 vaccination. Every receptor here comes from a human donor who had a prior SARS-CoV-2 infection.

This clone has only a few counts. For the CDR3, the DNA is TGCGCCAGCAGCCCCGGGACAGGGATCCACGAGCAGTACTTC. This encodes CASSPGTGIHEQYF. The rearrangement joins TRBV5-1 to TRBJ2-7; 9 positions agree with TRBD1. This CDR3 comprises 14 residues. From germline, CDR1 is SGHRS and CDR2 YFSETQ. V lost 4 bases and J lost 5; bases outside the gene matches: 7.

The chain joins TRBV5-4 to TRBJ1-2; TRBD1 agrees at 10 bases. Germline V CDR1 and CDR2: SGHNT, YYREEE (reference sequence). The CDR3 loop spans 14 amino acids. Germline trimming cut 4 bases from V and 5 bases from J; bases unmatched to any gene: 5. The CDR3 DNA is TGTGCCAGCAGCGTGGGGGGACAGGGGTATGGCTACACCTTC. This codes for CASSVGGQGYGYTF.

The rearrangement uses TRBV9 and TRBJ2-3; no definite D call. The CDR3 has 15 amino acids. Germline V CDR1 and CDR2: SGDLS, YYNGEE. V gave up 0 bases and J gave up 3 bases, with 11 bases separating them. Written as DNA, the CDR3 is TGTGCCAGCAGCGTAGGGAATCACGAGACAGATACGCAGTATTTT. Amino acid sequence: CASSVGNHETDTQYF. The entire variable domain, with the rest obtained from reference TRBV9 and TRBJ2-3, is as follows: DSGVTQTPKHLITATGQRVTLRCSPRSGDLSVYWYQQSLDQGLQFLIQYYNGEERAKGNILERFSAQQFPDLHSELNLSSLELGDSALYFCASSVGNHETDTQYFGPGTRLTVL.